This TCR beta chain emerged from a study of a mutant IDH1 vaccine in newly diagnosed glioma (dated by TCRdb to the early 2020s). For context, the study as a whole: Eight vaccinations were administered to patients in weeks 1, 3, 5, 7, 11, 15, 19 and 23, corresponding to visits V03 through V10. Vaccination was initiated 4-6 weeks after radiotherapy alone, or concurrently with temozolomide cycles in the chemotherapy-containing groups. Of the approximately 32 treated patients, around 60% were male and around 40% were female, and the mean age was approximately 41 years. Before enrollment, patients had received standard therapy of radiotherapy alone, temozolomide alone, or radiochemotherapy with temozolomide; most received the combination. Six visits were used for peripheral blood collection: V03 (baseline), V05, V07, V10, V12 and V13. For exploratory analyses, about two dozen treated patients had longitudinal TCRB deep sequencing done wherever samples were available. Points the paper makes about the study in general: Immune responses induced by the vaccine were seen in over 90% of patients across multiple MHC alleles. Changes in the top peripheral T cell clonotypes picked up by TCRB sequencing did not appear to be linked to pseudoprogression. According to the authors, sample limitations meant that analyses of patient blood samples could not be reproduced. Availability determined which PBMC samples were chosen for TCRB deep sequencing.

Read against the paper, the sample's time point label means: week 11, during vaccination. Every vaccine dose consisted of 300 ug of a 20-mer mutant IDH1 peptide in Montanide, administered subcutaneously together with topical imiquimod. All donors had newly diagnosed IDH1-mutant astrocytomas of WHO grade 3 or 4 that showed loss of nuclear ATRX. The samples were drawn from NOA16, a multicentre, single-arm, open-label phase I trial in Germany that tested a mutant IDH1 peptide vaccine in humans for the first time. The DNeasy Blood and Tissue Kit was used to extract genomic DNA from EDTA blood for TCRB sequencing. Library preparation was by the immunoSEQ multiplex PCR assay. Rearranged TCR beta chain sequences were amplified with the hsTCRB Kit following the manufacturer's protocol. Sequencing of TCRB libraries was carried out on an Illumina MiSeq. Per the original workflow: The kit vendor's proprietary platform handled demultiplexing, trimming and gene mapping. The table was pulled from immuneACCESS by TCRdb, which kept in-frame rearrangements only. Such tables lose some clones; where checked, under half of the loss comes from unresolved V genes, and the rest has no known cause. The V and J calls and clone size were taken over from that table, and D and trimming were inferred from the DNA. This sample holds 50,000 to 60,000 clones; roughly 90% were observed only once. The top ten hold over 2% of the sample.

About this clone itself: The antigen this receptor binds is unknown. Base qualities are not at hand, and no much larger clone is one base apart.

From cysteine to phenylalanine, the CDR3 is 15 amino acids long. Of all the DNA, just the CDR3 is kept, 45 bases in frame from base 1. V loses 2 bases at its end and J loses 6 bases; junction bases beyond the gene matches: 9. CDR1 and CDR2 are read off the germline V gene (reference sequence) as LNHDA and SQIVND. This clonotype was obtained from a man over 45 with glioma. Sequencing was performed on PBMCs, taken from a glioma patient whose treatment included an IDH1 peptide vaccine. Here the chain combines TRBV19 and TRBJ1-1, with TRBD1 identical over 7 junction bases. The DNA reads as follows: TGTGCCAGTAGTATACCGGCCACAGGGGCCCCTGAAGCTTTCTTT. This gives the protein CASSIPATGAPEAFF.